Each of the 31 T cell receptor beta chains below was sequenced from the same sample in a study of cytomegalovirus exposure and HLA in healthy donors. Researchers ran the PCR with 60 Vbeta and 13 Jbeta primers. Data came from immunoSEQ multiplex PCR; TCRdb stores just in-frame clones and leaves some out. The profile covers about 94,000 clones, with more than 70% appearing a single time and roughly 3.7% taken by the ten largest. Sequencing was done on a sample of PBMCs. Receptors were obtained from a man aged 25 to 40 in good health and CMV-seronegative.

The chain uses TRBV10-3 and TRBJ2-2; 8 bases align to TRBD1. The germline V gene has CDR1 ENHRY and CDR2 SYGVKD. The J segment lost 3 bases and the V segment lost 6 bases, leaving 6 bases of the junction unmatched. This CDR3 is 15 amino acids long. The CDR3 sequence: CAISRDRRHTGELFF. The DNA for the CDR3 is TGTGCCATCAGCCGGGACAGGCGTCACACCGGGGAGCTGTTTTTT.

V gene TRBV7-9 combines with J gene TRBJ1-3; 9 bases are shared with TRBD1. Germline assignment: CDR1 SEHNR and CDR2 FQNEAQ (reference sequence). Trimming removed 5 bases from V and 6 bases from J; junction bases left unmatched: 8. The length of the CDR3 is 15 residues. CDR3 residues: CASSPRTGGKNTIYF. CDR3 bases: TGTGCCAGCAGCCCCCGAACAGGGGGCAAAAACACCATATATTTT. The full variable domain, its missing parts supplied by reference TRBV7-9 and TRBJ1-3, is DTGVSQNPRHKITKRGQNVTFRCDPISEHNRLYWYRQTLGQGPEFLTYFQNEAQLEKSRLLSDRFSAERPKGSFSTLEIQRTEQGDSAMYLCASSPRTGGKNTIYFGEGSWLTVV.

This chain links TRBV6-5 with TRBJ1-1; D remains ambiguous. The CDR3 is 12 residues long. Per the germline V gene, CDR1 is MNHEY and CDR2 is SVGAGI. Trimming shortened V by 5 bases and J by 5 bases, and 9 bases separated the two germline ends. The CDR3 nucleotides read TGTGCCAGCAGTCGTATCGGGACTGAAGCTTTCTTT. Its protein product is CASSRIGTEAFF.

This chain joins TRBV11-1 and TRBJ2-3; 10 nucleotides align to TRBD2. Unmatched junction bases numbered 7, after V lost 6 bases and J lost 1 base. The CDR3 is 16 amino acids. Germline V gives CDR1 SGHAT, CDR2 FQDESV (reference sequence). The CDR3 protein is CASSGGGTSGTDTQYF. CDR3 nucleotide sequence: TGTGCCAGCAGTGGAGGCGGGACTAGCGGCACAGATACGCAGTATTTT.

This chain uses TRBV5-1 with TRBJ2-7; possible D gene TRBD1, 6 bases. The V gene lost 7 bases and the J gene lost 0 bases, with 17 bases spanning the gap. The CDR3 extends over 15 amino acids. From germline, CDR1 is SGHRS and CDR2 YFSETQ. The CDR3 is CASGPTGSSSYEQYF. CDR3 DNA sequence: TGCGCCAGCGGGCCGACAGGCAGTAGCTCCTACGAGCAGTACTTC. Full variable domain (outside the CDR3, taken from reference TRBV5-1 and TRBJ2-7): KAGVTQTPRYLIKTRGQQVTLSCSPISGHRSVSWYQQTPGQGLQFLFEYFSETQRNKGNFPGRFSGRQFSNSRSEMNVSTLELGDSALYLCASGPTGSSSYEQYFGPGTRLTVT.

The rearrangement uses TRBV6-1 and TRBJ2-1, with a weak D call TRBD2 (5 bases). CDR1 and CDR2 (germline): MNHNS, SASEGT. The CDR3 contains 13 residues. Trimming took off 1 base at V and 9 bases at J, with 10 bases between the two ends. CDR3 loop: CASSEGPEGEQFF. The CDR3 coding sequence is TGTGCCAGCAGTGAAGGTCCCGAGGGTGAGCAGTTCTTC.

Notes on this clone: The junction differs from germline at one of its ends, possibly a read error. The chain links TRBV5-4 to TRBJ2-7, with 7 bases fitting TRBD2. CDR1 is SGHNT, CDR2 YYREEE, per germline (reference sequence). This CDR3 is built from 14 residues. CDR3 in amino acids: CASSLGGRAYEQYF. CDR3 sequence (DNA): TGTGCCAGCAGTTTGGGTGGGAGGGCCTACGAGCAGTACTTC.

The chain carries TRBV9 and TRBJ2-3, with D perhaps matching TRBD2 (5 bases). The CDR3 has 15 amino acids. Trimming pared 0 bases from V and 3 bases from J, leaving 11 bases between. Looked up from germline, CDR1 is SGDLS and CDR2 is YYNGEE. The CDR3 DNA follows: TGTGCCAGCAGCGTAGTAGAGGGTGGAACAGATACGCAGTATTTT. The encoded protein is CASSVVEGGTDTQYF.

The V and J genes are TRBV7-2 and TRBJ2-7; the D gene is possibly TRBD2 (5 bases). CDR1 and CDR2 (germline): SGHTA, FQGNSA. The CDR3 runs to 14 residues. V lost 6 bases to trimming and J lost 6 bases, with 18 bases between them. The CDR3: CASRPGPSRSEQYF. CDR3 bases: TGTGCCAGCAGACCGGGCCCTAGCCGGAGCGAGCAGTACTTC. Filled out from reference TRBV7-2 and TRBJ2-7, the complete variable domain reads GAGVSQSPSNKVTEKGKDVELRCDPISGHTALYWYRQSLGQGLEFLIYFQGNSAPDKSGLPSDRFSAERTGGSVSTLTIQRTQQEDSAVYLCASRPGPSRSEQYFGPGTRLTVT.

The chain links TRBV19 to TRBJ2-5; 10 bases fit TRBD1. The germline V gene has CDR1 LNHDA and CDR2 SQIVND (reference sequence). J was trimmed by 5 bases and V by 0 bases; bases with no gene match: 6. The CDR3 totals 16 residues. The CDR3 DNA reads as TGTGCCAGTAGTATAGACGCGACAGGGGGCGAGGAGACCCAGTACTTC. Encoded protein: CASSIDATGGEETQYF.

This clone was counted a single time. This sequence joins TRBV14 and TRBJ1-2, with D possibly TRBD1 on 5 matching bases. In germline, CDR1 is SGHDN, CDR2 FVKESK. The CDR3 length is 15 residues. Deletions cut 3 bases from V and 4 bases from J, with 15 bases between. This CDR3 is CASSHTGLASYGYTF. Written as DNA, the CDR3 is TGTGCCAGCAGCCATACAGGATTGGCTTCCTATGGCTACACCTTC.

The chain recombines TRBV19 with TRBJ2-7; D is perhaps TRBD1 (6 bases). From germline, CDR1 is LNHDA and CDR2 SQIVND (reference sequence). The CDR3 totals 13 residues. The V end lost 5 bases, the J end lost 5 bases, and 13 bases lay between the germline ends. The CDR3 is CASSPMRGNEQYF. CDR3 nucleotides: TGTGCCAGTAGTCCAATGAGGGGGAACGAGCAGTACTTC.

The chain joins TRBV5-1 to TRBJ1-4, with TRBD1 as a possible D gene (5 bases). The germline V and J ends were trimmed by 2 bases and 5 bases, with 19 bases remaining between them. The CDR3 extends over 17 amino acids. Germline CDR1 and CDR2: SGHRS and YFSETQ. The CDR3 bases are TGCGCCAGCAGCTTACTATCACAGCCGGGGGAAAATGAAAAACTGTTTTTT. The encoded protein is CASSLLSQPGENEKLFF.

Only a few counts were recorded for this clone. This chain uses TRBV6-6 with TRBJ2-3, with 12 bases that match TRBD1. The germline gives CDR1 MNHNY, CDR2 SVGAGI (reference sequence). The CDR3 spans 14 residues. V shed 5 bases and J 4 bases; nucleotides not matched to a gene: 1. Here the CDR3 reads CASSGTGGADTQYF. CDR3 bases: TGTGCCAGCAGTGGGACAGGGGGCGCAGATACGCAGTATTTT.

The rearrangement joins TRBV19 to TRBJ2-1; D is possibly TRBD1 (5 bases). Trimming removed 5 bases from V and 8 bases from J, with 13 bases in between. Germline CDR1 is LNHDA and CDR2 is SQIVND (reference sequence). The CDR3 has 13 amino acids. The CDR3 loop is CASSLVRGDEQFF. CDR3 in DNA: TGTGCCAGTAGTCTAGTAAGGGGCGATGAGCAGTTCTTC.

The rearrangement links TRBV4-2 to TRBJ1-5, with 9 bases fitting TRBD1. V lost 9 bases to trimming and J lost 0 bases; unmatched junction nucleotides: 18. This CDR3 spans 19 amino acids. From germline, CDR1 is LGHNA and CDR2 YNFKEQ. CDR3 DNA: TGTGCCAGACTGCGCACCGGGACAGGGACTCTCTATAGCAATCAGCCCCAGCATTTT. It is translated as CARLRTGTGTLYSNQPQHF.

The V and J genes are TRBV5-1 and TRBJ2-2; D is unresolved. Per the germline V gene, CDR1 is SGHRS and CDR2 is YFSETQ. The ends were cut back, 1 base at V and 3 bases at J, with 4 bases in the middle. CDR3 length equals 13 residues. CDR3 in DNA: TGCGCCAGCAGCTTGTCTGACACCGGGGAGCTGTTTTTT. It yields the protein CASSLSDTGELFF.

The genes are TRBV19 and TRBJ2-2, with D uncertain. Germline CDR1 reads LNHDA; CDR2 reads SQIVND (reference sequence). The CDR3 sequence is 17 residues long. Trimming stripped 3 bases from V and 2 bases from J, with 16 bases between. CDR3 DNA: TGTGCCAGTAGTATTCTTTCTGGCTCACCAAACACCGGGGAGCTGTTTTTT. Encoded protein: CASSILSGSPNTGELFF.

This rearrangement joins TRBV6-5 to TRBJ1-1, with 7 bases matching TRBD1. The V gene's germline CDR1 is MNHEY and CDR2 SVGAGI. V was clipped by 6 bases and J by 4 bases; unmatched bases: 8. The CDR3 sequence is 14 residues long. The CDR3: CASSPGTAVTEAFF. CDR3 DNA sequence: TGTGCCAGCAGCCCCGGGACAGCTGTCACTGAAGCTTTCTTT.

The CDR3: CSVEGHPGRDYEQYF. In DNA, the CDR3 is TGCAGCGTTGAAGGTCATCCAGGGAGGGACTACGAGCAGTACTTC. V usage is TRBV29-1 and J usage is TRBJ2-7, with TRBD2 matching 7 bases. The CDR3 length is 15 residues. Germline V lookup: CDR1 SQVTM, CDR2 ANQGSEA. With 1 base clipped from V and 3 bases from J, the junction kept 9 bases outside the gene matches.

V gene TRBV10-2 combines with J gene TRBJ1-5, with 10 bases that match TRBD1. Germline V gives CDR1 WSHSY, CDR2 SAAADI. The length of the CDR3 is 16 residues. After removal of 6 bases from V and 2 bases from J, the junction contained 7 bases not matched to a gene. Here the CDR3 reads CASSDYGQGGNQPQHF. CDR3 DNA sequence: TGCGCCAGCAGCGACTACGGACAGGGGGGCAATCAGCCCCAGCATTTT.

This chain joins TRBV27 and TRBJ1-5; no clear D. V lost 2 bases, J lost 2 bases, and 16 bases lay in between. The CDR3 runs to 17 residues. Germline V gives CDR1 MNHEY, CDR2 SMNVEV (reference sequence). For the CDR3, the DNA is TGTGCCAGCAGTTTAATTTCCCGGGGTGGGGGCAATCAGCCCCAGCATTTT. Translating it yields CASSLISRGGGNQPQHF.

V usage is TRBV6-5 and J usage is TRBJ1-1; weak D call: TRBD1 (5 bases). In germline, CDR1 is MNHEY, CDR2 SVGAGI. Trimming removed 3 bases from V and 11 bases from J, with 13 bases in between. CDR3 length: 12 amino acids. The CDR3 here is CASSYGGVGAFF. Written as DNA, the CDR3 is TGTGCCAGCAGTTATGGGGGGGTCGGGGCTTTCTTT.

This chain links TRBV30 with TRBJ2-1, with a weak D call TRBD1 (6 bases). From germline, CDR1 is GTSNPN and CDR2 SVGIG (reference sequence). This CDR3 is built from 14 residues. The V end was cut by 1 base, the J end by 3 bases, with 10 bases between. The CDR3 sequence is CAWSAGDIYNEQFF. The CDR3 coding sequence is TGTGCCTGGAGTGCTGGGGACATCTACAATGAGCAGTTCTTC.

V gene TRBV5-4 combines with J gene TRBJ1-2; 8 nucleotides align to TRBD1. Trimming cost V 0 bases and J 0 bases; bases outside gene matches: 7. Germline CDR1 SGHNT, CDR2 YYREEE (reference sequence). This CDR3 spans 17 amino acids. The CDR3 here is CASSLGTGSSANYGYTF. Written as DNA, the CDR3 is TGTGCCAGCAGCTTGGGGACAGGGTCCTCAGCTAACTATGGCTACACCTTC.

This chain joins TRBV18 and TRBJ2-1; 9 bases match TRBD2. Per germline, CDR1 KGHSH and CDR2 LQKENI. Trimming took 0 bases from V and 2 from J; bases not matched to a gene: 8. The CDR3 consists of 18 residues. The CDR3 nucleotides read TGTGCCAGCTCACCACCGTTCGGGCGGGAGGGACCCTACAATGAGCAGTTCTTC. It encodes CASSPPFGREGPYNEQFF.

The J gene is TRBJ2-5, the V gene TRBV7-6; 12 bases match TRBD2. Germline lookup yields CDR1 SGHVS and CDR2 FNYEAQ. The V and J ends lost 0 bases and 2 bases, in that order; junction bases with no gene match: 4. The CDR3 covers 17 residues. The CDR3 protein is CASSLALAGGHQETQYF. CDR3 DNA: TGTGCCAGCAGCTTAGCGCTAGCGGGAGGGCATCAAGAGACCCAGTACTTC.

This clone was observed a handful of times. CDR3 residues: CASSLKTGPPYEQYF. The CDR3 DNA reads TGTGCCAGCAGCTTAAAGACAGGTCCACCCTACGAGCAGTACTTC. The chain carries TRBV7-6 and TRBJ2-7; TRBD1 is a possible D gene (6 bases). This CDR3 region has 15 residues. Trimming cost V 2 bases and J 2 bases, with 13 bases left between them. Per germline, CDR1 SGHVS and CDR2 FNYEAQ.

The chain uses TRBV11-2 and TRBJ1-2; no definite D call. V was trimmed by 4 bases and J by 4 bases, leaving 22 bases between them. Germline loops: CDR1 SGHAT, CDR2 FQNNGV. The length of the CDR3 is 17 residues. The CDR3: CASSSSRETLDVYGYTF. The CDR3 coding sequence is TGTGCCAGCAGCTCCAGCCGGGAAACACTTGACGTCTATGGCTACACCTTC.

This chain links TRBV9 with TRBJ2-5, with 11 bases matching TRBD1. V was clipped by 4 bases and J by 5 bases; unmatched bases: 10. CDR1 SGDLS and CDR2 YYNGEE come from the germline V gene. This CDR3 spans 16 amino acids. The CDR3 loop is CASSPGTGGFRETQYF. The CDR3 DNA sequence: TGTGCCAGCAGCCCCGGGACAGGGGGATTCCGGGAGACCCAGTACTTC.

The chain is built from TRBV7-9 and TRBJ2-3; maybe TRBD2 (5 bases). Trimming shortened V by 0 bases and J by 4 bases, and 8 bases separated the two germline ends. The CDR3 runs 14 residues. CDR1 and CDR2 (germline): SEHNR, FQNEAQ (reference sequence). This chain's CDR3 is CASSLASGADTQYF. The CDR3 DNA reads as TGTGCCAGCAGCTTAGCGTCCGGGGCAGATACGCAGTATTTT.